This TCR beta chain stems from a study of beta chain features in type 1 diabetes. CD4+ naive, central memory, regulatory and stem cell-like memory cells were sorted via CD45RO/CCR7/CD25/CD127/CD95/CD27. The authors obtained over 98% purity in all sorted populations. This CDR3 has 15 amino acids. The germline V gene encodes CDR1 LNHNV and CDR2 YYDKDF (reference sequence). V dropped 5 bases and J dropped 5; count of bases not matched to a gene: 12. This clone turned up a few times. The antigen remains unidentified. Findings of the study overall: Shorter TCRB CDR3s, moderately but significantly so, were found in Type 1 diabetes patients in all four CD4+ subsets. Within the patient group, naive, central memory and Treg TCRB repertoires appeared more similar to each other than within healthy donors.

Investigators reverse transcribed all isolated RNA, so they sequenced expressed TCRB transcripts. Each sample of naive, central memory or regulatory T cells had, on average, about 3.6 million reads. Clones were read by immunoSEQ multiplex PCR, and TCRdb kept only the in-frame ones, dropping some. The repertoire holds some 250,000 clones, with about 15% as singletons. The chain has TRBV15 and TRBJ2-7, with 7 bases aligning to TRBD1. The source is a man aged 30-40 years with type 1 diabetes. The sequenced sample consisted of naive CD4+ T cells from blood. The CDR3 is CATSGGQAALNEQYF. In DNA, the CDR3 is TGTGCCACCAGCGGAGGACAGGCGGCTTTGAACGAGCAGTACTTC.